Included here is one TCR beta chain sequence, with context. Its antigen remains unidentified. The V gene lost 5 bases and the J gene lost 4 bases, with 7 bases spanning the gap. Germline CDR1 and CDR2: SGDLS and YYNGEE. This CDR3 spans 12 amino acids. This entry is derived from a study of post-analysis software for immune sequencing data. Study at large: The disease courses covered relapsing-remitting, secondary progressive and progressive-relapsing multiple sclerosis. General study points: A handful of TRBV segments were significantly more frequent in patients than in controls. TRBV5-6, TRBV5-1 and TRBV20-1 were among these segments. Significantly decreased normalized Chao1 diversity was recorded for multiple sclerosis patients relative to controls.

Researchers reported that TCR beta cDNA libraries carried unique molecular identifiers. One entry per CDR3 protein results from TCRdb running MiXCR on the PCR reads. The top ten hold under 5% of the sample, which has around 260,000 distinct CDR3 sequences, 30% to 45% seen once. The clonotype was recovered from a girl aged 10 to 17 with multiple sclerosis. The chain carries TRBV9 and TRBJ2-4; D not resolved. Material: blood. CDR3 DNA: TGTGCCAGCAGAGGCGTAAAAAACATTCAGTACTTC. It is translated as CASRGVKNIQYF. Using reference TRBV9 and TRBJ2-4 for the parts outside the CDR3, the full variable domain is DSGVTQTPKHLITATGQRVTLRCSPRSGDLSVYWYQQSLDQGLQFLIQYYNGEERAKGNILERFSAQQFPDLHSELNLSSLELGDSALYFCASRGVKNIQYFGAGTRLSVL.